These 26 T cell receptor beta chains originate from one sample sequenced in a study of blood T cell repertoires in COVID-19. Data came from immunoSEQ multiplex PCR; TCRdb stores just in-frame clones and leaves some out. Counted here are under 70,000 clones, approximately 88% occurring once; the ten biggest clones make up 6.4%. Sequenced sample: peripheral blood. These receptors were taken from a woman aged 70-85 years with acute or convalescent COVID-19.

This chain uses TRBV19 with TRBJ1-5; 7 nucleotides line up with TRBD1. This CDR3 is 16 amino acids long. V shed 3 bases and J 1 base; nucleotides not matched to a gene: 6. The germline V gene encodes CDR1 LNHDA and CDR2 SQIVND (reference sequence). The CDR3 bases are TGTGCCAGTAGTATGTTCAGGGGGGCCAGCAATCAGCCCCAGCATTTT. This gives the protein CASSMFRGASNQPQHF.

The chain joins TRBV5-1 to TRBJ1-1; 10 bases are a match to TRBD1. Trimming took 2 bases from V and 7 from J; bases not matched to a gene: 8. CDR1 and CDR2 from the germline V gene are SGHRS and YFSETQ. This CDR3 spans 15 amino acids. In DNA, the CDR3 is TGCGCCAGCAGCTTACCCCCAGGACAGGGGGGTGAAGCTTTCTTT. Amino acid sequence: CASSLPPGQGGEAFF.

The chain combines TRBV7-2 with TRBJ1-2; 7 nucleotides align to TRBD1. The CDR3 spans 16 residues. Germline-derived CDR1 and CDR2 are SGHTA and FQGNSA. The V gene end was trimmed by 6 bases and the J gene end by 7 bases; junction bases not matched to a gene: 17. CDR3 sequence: CASSPGGDSRGSGYTF. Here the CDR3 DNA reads TGTGCCAGCAGTCCAGGGGGAGACTCCCGGGGGAGTGGCTACACCTTC.

CDR3 sequence: CASSLGGLTDTQYF. CDR3 nucleotides: TGTGCCAGCAGCTTGGGAGGGCTCACAGATACGCAGTATTTT. The chain recombines TRBV7-3 with TRBJ2-3; TRBD2 matches 7 bases. Germline assignment: CDR1 SGHTA and CDR2 FQGTGA. The length of the CDR3 is 14 residues. J was trimmed by 2 bases and V by 3 bases; bases with no gene match: 2.

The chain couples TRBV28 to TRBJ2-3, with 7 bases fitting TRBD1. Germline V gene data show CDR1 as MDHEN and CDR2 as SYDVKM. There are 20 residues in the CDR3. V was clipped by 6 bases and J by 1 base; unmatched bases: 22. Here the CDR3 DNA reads TGTGCCAGCAGCCAGAGGGACAGAAGGGGACGGCCAAGAGGCACAGATACGCAGTATTTT. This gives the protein CASSQRDRRGRPRGTDTQYF.

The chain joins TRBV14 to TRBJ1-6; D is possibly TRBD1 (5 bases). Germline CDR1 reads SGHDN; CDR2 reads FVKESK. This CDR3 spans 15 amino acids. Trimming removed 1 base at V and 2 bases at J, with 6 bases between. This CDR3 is CASSQGQTYNSPLHF. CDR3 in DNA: TGTGCCAGCAGCCAAGGACAGACCTATAATTCACCCCTCCACTTT. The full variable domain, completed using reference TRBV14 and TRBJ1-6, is EAGVTQFPSHSVIEKGQTVTLRCDPISGHDNLYWYRRVMGKEIKFLLHFVKESKQDESGMPNNRFLAERTGGTYSTLKVQPAELEDSGVYFCASSQGQTYNSPLHFGNGTRLTVT.

The CDR3 DNA reads TGTGCCAGTAGTGTTCGCGCCGTTGGACAAAGCTCCTACAATGAGCAGTTCTTC. It is translated as CASSVRAVGQSSYNEQFF. J is TRBJ2-1 and V is TRBV19; D perhaps matches TRBD1 (5 bases). Between the trimmed V and J ends, which lost 5 bases and 0 bases, there was a span of 20 bases. The CDR3 spans 18 residues. Germline lookup yields CDR1 LNHDA and CDR2 SQIVND (reference sequence).

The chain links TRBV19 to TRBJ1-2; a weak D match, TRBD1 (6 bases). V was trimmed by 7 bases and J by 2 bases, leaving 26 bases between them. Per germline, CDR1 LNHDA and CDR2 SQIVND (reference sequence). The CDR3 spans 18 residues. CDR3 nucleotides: TGTGCCAGTACCCAGGGGAAGGGGTACGTTCTTGGGAACTATGGCTACACCTTC. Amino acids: CASTQGKGYVLGNYGYTF.

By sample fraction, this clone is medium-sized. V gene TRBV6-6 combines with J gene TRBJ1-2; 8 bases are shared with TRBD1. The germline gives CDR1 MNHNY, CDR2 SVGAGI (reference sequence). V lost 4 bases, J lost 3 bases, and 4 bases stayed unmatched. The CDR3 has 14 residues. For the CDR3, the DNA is TGTGCCAGCAGTTCCGGGACAGGCCACTATGGCTACACCTTC. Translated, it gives CASSSGTGHYGYTF.

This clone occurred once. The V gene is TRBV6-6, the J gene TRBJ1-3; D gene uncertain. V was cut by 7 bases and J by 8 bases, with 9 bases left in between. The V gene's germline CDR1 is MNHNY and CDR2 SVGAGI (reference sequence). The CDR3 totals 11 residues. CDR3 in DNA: TGTGCCAGCACCGCCGGGGACACCATATATTTT. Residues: CASTAGDTIYF.

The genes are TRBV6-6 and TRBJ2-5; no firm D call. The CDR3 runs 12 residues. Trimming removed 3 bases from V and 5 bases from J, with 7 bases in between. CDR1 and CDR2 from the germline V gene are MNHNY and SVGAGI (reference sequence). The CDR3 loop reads CASSYRWETQYF. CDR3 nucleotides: TGTGCCAGCAGTTATCGGTGGGAGACCCAGTACTTC.

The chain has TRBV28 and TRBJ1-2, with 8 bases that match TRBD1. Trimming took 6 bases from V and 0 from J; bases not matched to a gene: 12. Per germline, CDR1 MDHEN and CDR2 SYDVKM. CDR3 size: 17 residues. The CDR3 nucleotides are TGTGCCAGCAGAACCCACAGGGGGTCGGGGGCTAACTATGGCTACACCTTC. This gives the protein CASRTHRGSGANYGYTF.

The CDR3 spells CASSLYQVGRLSDTQYF. DNA for the CDR3: TGTGCCAGCAGCTTATACCAGGTCGGGAGATTGTCAGATACGCAGTATTTT. V and J are TRBV7-2 and TRBJ2-3; D is possibly TRBD2 (6 bases). Germline V gene lookup returns CDR1 SGHTA and CDR2 FQGNSA. The CDR3 runs to 17 residues. Trimming removed 2 bases from V and 4 bases from J, with 19 bases in between. Filled out from reference TRBV7-2 and TRBJ2-3, the complete variable domain reads GAGVSQSPSNKVTEKGKDVELRCDPISGHTALYWYRQSLGQGLEFLIYFQGNSAPDKSGLPSDRFSAERTGGSVSTLTIQRTQQEDSAVYLCASSLYQVGRLSDTQYFGPGTRLTVL.

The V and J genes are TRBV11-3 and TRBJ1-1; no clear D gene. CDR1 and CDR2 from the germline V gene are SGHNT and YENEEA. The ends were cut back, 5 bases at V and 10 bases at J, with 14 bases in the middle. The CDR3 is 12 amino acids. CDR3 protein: CASSHGGAGAFF. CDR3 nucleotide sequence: TGTGCCAGCAGCCATGGCGGAGCTGGAGCTTTCTTT.

The CDR3 DNA sequence: TGTGCCAGCAGCAACTCCGGGACAGGGGGCATTGCTAATGAAAAACTGTTTTTT. It translates to CASSNSGTGGIANEKLFF. J is TRBJ1-4 and V is TRBV28; 12 bases align to TRBD1. CDR3 length: 18 residues. Germline V CDR1 and CDR2: MDHEN, SYDVKM. V shed 6 bases and J 3 bases; nucleotides not matched to a gene: 11. Based on the CDR3 plus reference TRBV28 and TRBJ1-4, the full variable domain is DVKVTQSSRYLVKRTGEKVFLECVQDMDHENMFWYRQDPGLGLRLIYFSYDVKMKEKGDIPEGYSVSREKKERFSLILESASTNQTSMYLCASSNSGTGGIANEKLFFGSGTQLSVL.

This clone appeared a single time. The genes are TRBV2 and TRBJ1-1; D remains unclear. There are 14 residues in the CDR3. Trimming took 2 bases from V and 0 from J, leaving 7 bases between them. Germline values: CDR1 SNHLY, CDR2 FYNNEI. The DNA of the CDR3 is TGTGCCAGCAGTGAAAGCGGATTGAACACTGAAGCTTTCTTT. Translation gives CASSESGLNTEAFF. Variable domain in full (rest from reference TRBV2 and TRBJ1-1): EPEVTQTPSHQVTQMGQEVILRCVPISNHLYFYWYRQILGQKVEFLVSFYNNEISEKSEIFDDQFSVERPDGSNFTLKIRSTKLEDSAMYFCASSESGLNTEAFFGQGTRLTVV.

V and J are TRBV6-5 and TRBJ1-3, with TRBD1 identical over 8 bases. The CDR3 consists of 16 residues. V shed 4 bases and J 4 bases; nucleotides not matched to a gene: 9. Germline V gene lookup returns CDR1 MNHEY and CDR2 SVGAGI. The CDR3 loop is CASSLPETGAGNTIYF. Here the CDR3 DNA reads TGTGCCAGCAGTTTGCCCGAGACAGGGGCAGGAAACACCATATATTTT.

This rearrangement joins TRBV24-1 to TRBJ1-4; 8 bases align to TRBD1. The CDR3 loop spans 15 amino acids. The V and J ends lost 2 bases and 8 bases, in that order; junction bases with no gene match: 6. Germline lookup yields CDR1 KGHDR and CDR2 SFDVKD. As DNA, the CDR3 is TGTGCCACCAGTGATTCGACAGGGGAGGGAGAAAAACTGTTTTTT. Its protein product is CATSDSTGEGEKLFF.

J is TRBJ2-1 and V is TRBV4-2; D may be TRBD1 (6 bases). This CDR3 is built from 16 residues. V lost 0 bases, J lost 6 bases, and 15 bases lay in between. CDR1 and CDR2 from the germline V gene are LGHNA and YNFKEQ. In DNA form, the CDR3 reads TGTGCCAGCAGCCAAGAGGGGGCAGCGGACTCCAATGAGCAGTTCTTC. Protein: CASSQEGAADSNEQFF.

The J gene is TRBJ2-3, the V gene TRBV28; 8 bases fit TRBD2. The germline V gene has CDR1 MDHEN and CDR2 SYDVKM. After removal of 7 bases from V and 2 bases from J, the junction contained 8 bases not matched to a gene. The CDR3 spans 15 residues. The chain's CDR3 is CASKTGGAHTDTQYF. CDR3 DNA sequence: TGTGCCAGCAAAACCGGGGGGGCCCACACAGATACGCAGTATTTT.

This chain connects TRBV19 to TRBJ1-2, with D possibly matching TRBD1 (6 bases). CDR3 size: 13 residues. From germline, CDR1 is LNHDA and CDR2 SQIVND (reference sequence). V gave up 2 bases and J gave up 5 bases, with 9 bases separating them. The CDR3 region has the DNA TGTGCCAGTAGTATAATTGGACAGTATGGCTACACCTTC. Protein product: CASSIIGQYGYTF.

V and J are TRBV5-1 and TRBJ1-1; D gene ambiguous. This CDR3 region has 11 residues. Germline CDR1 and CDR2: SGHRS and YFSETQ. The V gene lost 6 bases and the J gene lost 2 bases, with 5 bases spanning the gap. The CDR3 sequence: CASMSNTEAFF. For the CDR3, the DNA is TGCGCCAGCATGAGTAACACTGAAGCTTTCTTT.

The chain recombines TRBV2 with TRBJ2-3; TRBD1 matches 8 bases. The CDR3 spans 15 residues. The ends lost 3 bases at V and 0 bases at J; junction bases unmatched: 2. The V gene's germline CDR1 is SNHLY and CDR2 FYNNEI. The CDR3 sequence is CASSDRDRSTDTQYF. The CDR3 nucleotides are TGTGCCAGCAGTGATAGGGACAGGAGCACAGATACGCAGTATTTT.

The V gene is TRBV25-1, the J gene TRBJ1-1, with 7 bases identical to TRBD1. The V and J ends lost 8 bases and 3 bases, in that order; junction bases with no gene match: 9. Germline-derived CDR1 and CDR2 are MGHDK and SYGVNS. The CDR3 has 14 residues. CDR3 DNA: TGTGCCAGCGCTAGAGGGGGCCGGGACACTGAAGCTTTCTTT. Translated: CASARGGRDTEAFF.

CDR3 DNA sequence: TGTGCCAGCAGTTACGGGAGGGGGGCAGATACGCAGTATTTT. Translating gives CASSYGRGADTQYF. The chain employs TRBV6-2 or TRBV6-3 and TRBJ2-3, with a weak D call TRBD2 (7 bases). The CDR3 length is 14 residues. V dropped 2 bases and J dropped 4 bases, with 10 bases sitting between them. The germline V gene encodes CDR1 MNHEY and CDR2 SVGEGT.

CDR3 DNA sequence: TGTGCCAGCTCACCTAAGGACAGGGCCCCTGAAGCTTTCTTT. It specifies CASSPKDRAPEAFF. The J gene is TRBJ1-1, the V gene TRBV18, with 8 bases lining up with TRBD1. The V and J ends lost 3 bases and 6 bases, in that order; junction bases with no gene match: 6. The CDR3 runs 14 residues. CDR1 is KGHSH and CDR2 is LQKENI in the germline V gene.